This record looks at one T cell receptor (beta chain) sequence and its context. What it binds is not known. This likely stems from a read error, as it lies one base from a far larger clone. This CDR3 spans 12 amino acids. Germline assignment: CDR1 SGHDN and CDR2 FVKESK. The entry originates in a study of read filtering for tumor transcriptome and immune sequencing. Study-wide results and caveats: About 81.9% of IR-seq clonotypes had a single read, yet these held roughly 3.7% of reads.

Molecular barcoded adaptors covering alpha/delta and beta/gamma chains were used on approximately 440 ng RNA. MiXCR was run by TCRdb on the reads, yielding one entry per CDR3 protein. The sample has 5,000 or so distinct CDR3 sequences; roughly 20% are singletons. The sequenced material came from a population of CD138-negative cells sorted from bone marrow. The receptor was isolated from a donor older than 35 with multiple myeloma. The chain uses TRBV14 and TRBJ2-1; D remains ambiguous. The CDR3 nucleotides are TGTGCCAGCAGCAAAGAGGTCTATGAGCAGTTCTTC. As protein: CASSKEVYEQFF.